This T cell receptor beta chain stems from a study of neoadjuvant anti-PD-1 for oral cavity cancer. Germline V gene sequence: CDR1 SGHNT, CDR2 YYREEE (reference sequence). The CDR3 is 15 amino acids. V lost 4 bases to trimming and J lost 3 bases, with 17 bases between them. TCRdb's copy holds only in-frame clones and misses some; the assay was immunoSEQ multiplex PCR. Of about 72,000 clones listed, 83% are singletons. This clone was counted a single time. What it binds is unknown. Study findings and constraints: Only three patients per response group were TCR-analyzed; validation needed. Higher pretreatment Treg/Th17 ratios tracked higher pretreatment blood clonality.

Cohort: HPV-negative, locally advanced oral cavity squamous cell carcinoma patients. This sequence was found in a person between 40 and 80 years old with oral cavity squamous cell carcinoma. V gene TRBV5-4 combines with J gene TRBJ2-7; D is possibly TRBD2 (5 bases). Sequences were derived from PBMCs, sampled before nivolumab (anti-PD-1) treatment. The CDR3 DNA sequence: TGTGCCAGCAGCGGCGACTACAAGTCCCTCTACGAGCAGTACTTC. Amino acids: CASSGDYKSLYEQYF.